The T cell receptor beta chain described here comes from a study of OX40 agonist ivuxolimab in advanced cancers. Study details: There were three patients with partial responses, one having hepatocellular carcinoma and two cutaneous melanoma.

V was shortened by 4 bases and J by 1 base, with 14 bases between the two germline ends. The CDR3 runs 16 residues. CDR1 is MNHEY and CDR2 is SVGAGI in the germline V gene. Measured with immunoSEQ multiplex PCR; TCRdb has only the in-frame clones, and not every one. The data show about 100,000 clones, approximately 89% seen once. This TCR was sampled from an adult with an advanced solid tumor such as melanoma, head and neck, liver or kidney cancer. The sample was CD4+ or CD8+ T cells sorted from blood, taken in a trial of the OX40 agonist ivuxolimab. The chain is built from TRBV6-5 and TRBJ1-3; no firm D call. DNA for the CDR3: TGTGCCAGCAGTTTGAACGGGGTCTTTTCTGGAAACACCATATATTTT. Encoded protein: CASSLNGVFSGNTIYF.